The 29 T cell receptor beta chains given below trace back to one sample, sequenced in a study of CD8+ T cells in alopecia areata. RNA was isolated and reverse transcribed to cDNA, the sequencing template. Libraries were prepared by immunoSEQ multiplex PCR; TCRdb keeps only in-frame clonotypes and omits some of them. The profile covers 200,000 to 300,000 clones, none occurring a single time. A panel of CD4, CD8alpha, NKG2D, NKG2ACE and other markers served to sort pooled cutaneous lymph node cells. The sequenced sample consisted of CD4+ T cells sorted from a lymph node. The receptors originated from a C3H/HeJ mouse with alopecia areata. MHC haplotype here: H2-k.

Note on this clone: The germline and genes are mouse ones. The CDR3: CASSQEIGLGGHEQYF. The part of the CDR3 DNA that was read is TGTGCCAGCAGCCAAGAAATAGGGCTGGGGGGGCAT. V gene TRBV5 combines with J gene TRBJ2-7; 10 bases agree with TRBD2. Read coverage stops 4 residues before the CDR3 terminus; the germline J gene supplies the remainder. Per germline, CDR1 LGHNA and CDR2 YNLKQL (reference sequence). There are 16 residues in the CDR3.

Notes on this clone: Genes and germline come from the mouse. The CDR3 end falls 4 residues outside the read, so it is completed with the germline J gene. Distinct nucleotide sequences in the sample also encode this CDR3. The chain recombines TRBV13-3 with TRBJ2-7; 10 bases are a match to TRBD2. The CDR3 has 14 amino acids. The germline V gene has CDR1 NNHDY and CDR2 SYVADS. Trimming cost V 5 bases and J 0 bases; bases outside gene matches: 2. CDR3 bases read: TGTGCCAGCAGAGGACTGGGGGTCTCCTAT. Translated, it gives CASRGLGVSY. The full-length CDR3 reads as CASRGLGVSYEQYF.

For this clone: Genes and germline are mouse. The read falls 4 residues short of the CDR3 end, and the missing part is taken from the germline J gene. The chain employs TRBV19 and TRBJ2-5, with D perhaps matching TRBD2 (6 bases). The length of the CDR3 is 13 residues. V was cut by 5 bases and J by 2 bases, with 9 bases left in between. CDR1 and CDR2 (germline): FNHDT, SITEND (reference sequence). CDR3 sequence: CASRRDFQDTQYF. The sequenced CDR3 bases are TGTGCCAGCAGGAGGGACTTCCAAGAC. The full variable domain, rest sourced from reference TRBV19 and TRBJ2-5, is GGIITQTPKFLIGQEGQKLTLKCQQNFNHDTMYWYRQDSGKGLRLIYYSITENDLQKGDLSEGYDASREKKSSFSLTVTSAQKNEMAVFLCASRRDFQDTQYFGPGTRLLVL.

About this clone: Gene names and germline refer to mouse. The missing CDR3 end, 4 residues past where the read stops, is filled in from the germline J gene. This chain links TRBV13-2 with TRBJ2-2; 8 nucleotides line up with TRBD1. Germline V lookup: CDR1 NNHNN, CDR2 SYGAGS (reference sequence). The V and J ends lost 2 bases and 0 bases, in that order; junction bases with no gene match: 6. This CDR3 comprises 17 residues. The CDR3 loop is CASGDLTGGTNTGQLYF. The CDR3 DNA, read in part, is TGTGCCAGCGGTGACCTCACAGGGGGGACAAACACCGGG.

In regard to this clone: Gene names are the mouse ones. The read ends 4 residues shy of where the CDR3 ends; the end is completed using the germline J gene. This sequence joins TRBV19 and TRBJ1-1; possible D gene TRBD1, 6 bases. Germline CDR1 and CDR2: FNHDT and SITEND (reference sequence). The CDR3 runs to 13 residues. V lost 5 bases and J lost 3, with 11 bases in between. CDR3 DNA (partial): TGTGCCAGCAGACAGGGAAGGGACACA. Amino acids: CASRQGRDT. The whole CDR3 sequence reads CASRQGRDTEVFF.

A word on this clone: The gene names given are mouse names. The CDR3 end lies 4 residues beyond the end of the read and is filled in from the germline J gene. This rearrangement joins TRBV1 to TRBJ2-7; tentative D call: TRBD1 (6 bases). Trimming left V 0 bases short and J 3 bases short, with 15 bases between. Germline loops: CDR1 NSQYPW, CDR2 LRSPGD (reference sequence). This CDR3 comprises 16 residues. The CDR3: CTCSADPLRTDYEQYF. Incomplete CDR3 DNA: TGCACCTGCAGTGCAGACCCCCTGCGGACAGACTAT.

There are a few counts of this clone. Genes and germline come from the mouse. The read terminates 3 residues ahead of where the CDR3 ends, so the germline J gene completes it. This chain joins TRBV13-1 and TRBJ1-6; TRBD1 aligns across 7 bases. TRBJ1-6 counts as an open reading frame of uncertain function. Germline CDR1 and CDR2: NSHNY and SYGAGN. Trimming at V came to 0 bases and at J to 9 bases, leaving 6 bases not matched to a gene. This CDR3 is 15 amino acids long. CDR3 DNA, as far as it was read: TGTGCCAGCAGTGATGGATGGCAGGGGGGTTCGCCC. It specifies CASSDGWQGGSP. The full CDR3 sequence reads CASSDGWQGGSPLYF.

As concerns this clone: Mouse names are used for the genes. The read ends 4 residues before the CDR3 terminus; that terminus is restored from the germline J gene. The V call is TRBV1, the J call TRBJ1-1; tentative D call: TRBD1 (6 bases). CDR1 and CDR2 from the germline V gene are NSQYPW and LRSPGD (reference sequence). This CDR3 is 14 amino acids long. Trimming left V 6 bases short and J 0 bases short, with 11 bases between. The covered CDR3 bases are TGCACCTGCAGGTCCGGGACAACAAACACA. Translation gives CTCRSGTTNT. The CDR3 as a whole reads CTCRSGTTNTEVFF.

A few counts support this clone. Gene names and germline match the mouse. The CDR3 end falls 4 residues outside the read, so it is completed with the germline J gene. The chain carries TRBV1 and TRBJ2-1; perhaps TRBD1 as D (5 bases). The CDR3 runs 14 residues. V lost 4 bases and J 0 bases, leaving 7 bases between the germline ends. From germline, CDR1 is NSQYPW and CDR2 LRSPGD (reference sequence). The CDR3: CTCSGQYNYAEQFF. Partial CDR3 DNA: TGCACCTGCAGTGGACAGTATAACTATGCT.

This clone has just a few counts. Genes here carry mouse names. The read is 4 residues too short to cover the CDR3 end, so that end is filled in from the germline J gene. The chain joins TRBV13-1 to TRBJ2-7; 9 bases align to TRBD1. The germline V gene encodes CDR1 NSHNY and CDR2 SYGAGN. This CDR3 contains 16 residues. CDR3 protein: CASSDPGQGGKYEQYF. The part of the CDR3 DNA that was read is TGTGCCAGCAGTGATCCGGGACAGGGAGGGAAGTAT.

Details on this clone: Gene names follow the mouse nomenclature. Sequencing ends 4 residues short of the CDR3 end; the germline J gene provides the rest. This chain joins TRBV13-2 and TRBJ2-7; 9 bases are shared with TRBD2. Germline-derived CDR1 and CDR2 are NNHNN and SYGAGS (reference sequence). The ends lost 0 bases at V and 2 bases at J; junction bases unmatched: 9. This CDR3 is built from 17 residues. CDR3 DNA, as far as it was read: TGTGCCAGCGGTGATGCTCCGACTGGGGGCCCCACCTAT. As protein: CASGDAPTGGPTY. The full CDR3 is CASGDAPTGGPTYEQYF.

This clone showed up just a few times. Gene names are the mouse ones. The read gets to within 4 residues of the CDR3 end, and the germline J gene fills in the rest. V usage is TRBV13-1 and J usage is TRBJ2-2; 10 bases fit TRBD2. Germline V gene data show CDR1 as NSHNY and CDR2 as SYGAGN. This CDR3 is built from 16 residues. V dropped 0 bases and J dropped 4; count of bases not matched to a gene: 3. The CDR3 protein is CASSDVWGGVTGQLYF. The sequenced CDR3 bases are TGTGCCAGCAGTGATGTCTGGGGGGGCGTCACCGGG.

Turning to this clone: Each gene name is a mouse one. The read ends 4 residues early relative to the CDR3; the germline J gene fills the gap. The chain couples TRBV1 to TRBJ2-5, with D possibly matching TRBD2 (7 bases). The CDR3 has 13 amino acids. In germline, CDR1 is NSQYPW, CDR2 LRSPGD (reference sequence). The sequenced part of the CDR3 DNA is TGCACCTGCAGTGGGGGGGCAGGGGAC. Amino acids: CTCSGGAGD. The entire CDR3 is CTCSGGAGDTQYF.

Concerning this clone: The germline and genes are mouse ones. The read ends 4 residues early relative to the CDR3; the germline J gene fills the gap. The identical CDR3 is also encoded by other nucleotide sequences in the sample. The chain has TRBV1 and TRBJ1-1; 10 nucleotides line up with TRBD1. The germline gives CDR1 NSQYPW, CDR2 LRSPGD (reference sequence). V lost 3 bases to trimming and J lost 3 bases; unmatched junction nucleotides: 1. The CDR3 has 14 residues. CDR3 protein: CTCSAGQGDTEVFF. The DNA read from the CDR3 is TGCACCTGCAGTGCTGGACAGGGGGACACA.

Regarding this clone: Here the gene names and germline are mouse. Read data end 4 residues before the CDR3 end; the end is taken from the germline J gene. The chain has TRBV19 and TRBJ2-3; 11 nucleotides line up with TRBD2. Germline V lookup: CDR1 FNHDT, CDR2 SITEND (reference sequence). V lost 6 bases and J lost 4; bases outside the gene matches: 4. The CDR3 is made up of 14 amino acids. CDR3 region: CASKRDWGSETLYF. The CDR3 bases that were read are TGTGCCAGCAAACGGGACTGGGGGTCAGAA.

Details on this clone: Gene and germline names: mouse. The CDR3 end falls 4 residues outside the read, so it is completed with the germline J gene. Other DNA sequences in this specimen translate into the identical CDR3. V usage is TRBV19 and J usage is TRBJ1-1; D is perhaps TRBD1 (6 bases). CDR1 and CDR2 (germline): FNHDT, SITEND (reference sequence). V was trimmed by 1 base and J by 1 base, leaving 8 bases between them. This CDR3 region has 14 residues. Here the CDR3 reads CASSIQGTNTEVFF. The sequenced CDR3 bases are TGTGCCAGCAGTATACAGGGGACGAACACA.

Comments on this clone: Gene names are the mouse ones. The sequence runs out 4 residues before the end of the CDR3; the remainder is reconstructed from the germline J gene. In the same sample, other DNA sequences code for this CDR3. The J gene is TRBJ1-2, the V gene TRBV13-3; D uncertain. CDR3 length: 14 residues. Trimming left V 2 bases short and J 0 bases short, with 8 bases between. CDR1 and CDR2 from the germline V gene are NNHDY and SYVADS. The sequenced CDR3 bases are TGTGCCAGCAGTGAAAAGGGTGCAAACTCC. As protein: CASSEKGANS. The whole CDR3 protein reads CASSEKGANSDYTF.

On this clone: The genes are named according to mouse. The CDR3 end lies 4 residues beyond the end of the read and is filled in from the germline J gene. The chain recombines TRBV1 with TRBJ2-1; 7 bases match TRBD2. The CDR3 consists of 17 residues. Germline assignment: CDR1 NSQYPW and CDR2 LRSPGD (reference sequence). Trimming at V came to 0 bases and at J to 1 base, leaving 6 bases not matched to a gene. CDR3 DNA, as far as it was read: TGCACCTGCAGTGCAGATAGGACTGGAGAAAACTATGCT. Protein: CTCSADRTGENYA. The whole CDR3 protein reads CTCSADRTGENYAEQFF.

This clone has more than one count but fewer than ten. The genes are named according to mouse. The same CDR3 can be traced to other DNA sequences in this sample. Incomplete CDR3 DNA: TGTGCCTGGAGTCCCCGGACAGGGGGCACA. Its protein product is CAWSPRTGGT. The whole CDR3 region reads CAWSPRTGGTEVFF. This chain joins TRBV31 and TRBJ1-1; 10 bases agree with TRBD1. The observed sequence ends 4 residues before the CDR3 terminus, with the missing tail filled in from the germline J gene. Germline V gene sequence: CDR1 GKSSPN, CDR2 SITVG. The length of the CDR3 is 14 residues. V dropped 1 base and J dropped 4; count of bases not matched to a gene: 3.

This clone was picked up a small number of times. Any gene name here is a mouse gene name. The CDR3 extends 4 residues past the end of the read, so its final part is completed from the germline J gene. The chain links TRBV19 to TRBJ2-5, with 8 bases that match TRBD1. The CDR3 spans 14 residues. The germline gives CDR1 FNHDT, CDR2 SITEND (reference sequence). Partial CDR3 DNA: TGTGCCAGCAGTACCAGGACAGGGAAGGAC. Encoded protein: CASSTRTGKD. Given in full, the CDR3 is CASSTRTGKDTQYF.

This clone appeared a few times. Germline and genes here are mouse. The CDR3 is cut off 4 residues early in the read; its end comes from the germline J gene. In the same sample, other DNA sequences code for this CDR3. This chain connects TRBV19 to TRBJ2-2, with no clear D. CDR1 FNHDT and CDR2 SITEND come from the germline V gene (reference sequence). The V gene lost 2 bases and the J gene lost 0 bases, with 8 bases spanning the gap. The CDR3 length is 15 residues. CDR3 bases read: TGTGCCAGCAGTATTTCAGGAGCAAACACCGGG. This gives the protein CASSISGANTG. The whole CDR3 reads CASSISGANTGQLYF.

About this clone itself: Gene names are the mouse ones. The CDR3 extends 4 residues past the end of the read, so its final part is completed from the germline J gene. The V call is TRBV13-3, the J call TRBJ2-2; 9 nucleotides agree with TRBD1. In germline, CDR1 is NNHDY, CDR2 SYVADS. The CDR3 has 15 amino acids. V shed 6 bases and J 4 bases; nucleotides not matched to a gene: 7. Partial CDR3 DNA: TGTGCCAGCACCCCGACAGGGGGGGGCACCGGG. Its translation is CASTPTGGGTG. The entire CDR3 protein reads CASTPTGGGTGQLYF.

This clone was observed many times. Mouse names are used for the genes. The read falls 4 residues short of the CDR3 end, and the missing part is taken from the germline J gene. The sample contains more than one DNA sequence encoding this CDR3. This sequence joins TRBV31 and TRBJ2-1; D might be TRBD1 (5 bases). CDR3 length equals 13 residues. V lost 1 base to trimming and J lost 1 base, with 5 bases between them. Per the germline V gene, CDR1 is GKSSPN and CDR2 is SITVG. This CDR3 is CAWSQGNYAEQFF. CDR3 DNA (partial): TGTGCCTGGAGTCAGGGGAACTATGCT.

Worth noting for this clone: Gene names and germline refer to mouse. The read finishes 4 residues shy of the CDR3 end, and the germline J gene is used to complete it. This chain joins TRBV13-1 and TRBJ2-7; tentative D call: TRBD1 (6 bases). From germline, CDR1 is NSHNY and CDR2 SYGAGN. The V gene lost 3 bases and the J gene lost 3 bases, with 10 bases spanning the gap. The CDR3 totals 13 residues. CDR3 sequence: CASSAGQIYEQYF. CDR3 DNA (partial): TGTGCCAGCAGTGCGGGACAAATCTAT.

With regard to this clone: Each gene name is a mouse one. The CDR3 end lies 4 residues beyond the end of the read and is filled in from the germline J gene. This sample also contains other DNA sequences that code for the same CDR3. V and J are TRBV19 and TRBJ1-2; D unclear. V was clipped by 8 bases and J by 1 base, with 6 bases between them. The CDR3 spans 11 residues. The V gene's germline CDR1 is FNHDT and CDR2 SITEND (reference sequence). CDR3 DNA (partial): TGTGCCAGTTCAAAAAACTCC. Translation: CASSKNS. The full CDR3 protein is CASSKNSDYTF.

In its sample, this clone was seen a few times. Any gene name here is a mouse gene name. The CDR3 end lies 4 residues beyond the end of the read and is filled in from the germline J gene. The chain joins TRBV5 to TRBJ2-4, with 13 bases that match TRBD2. This CDR3 region has 18 residues. The junction had 5 bases not matched to a gene; V was cut back by 1 base and J by 1 base. Germline-derived CDR1 and CDR2 are LGHNA and YNLKQL (reference sequence). The part of the CDR3 DNA that was read is TGTGCCAGCAGCCAAGGGACTGGGGGGGCGCGAGGTCAAAAC. Translated, it gives CASSQGTGGARGQN. The entire CDR3 protein reads CASSQGTGGARGQNTLYF.

In its sample, this clone was seen a few times. Genes and germline are mouse. The CDR3 goes on 4 residues after the read ends, and that part is filled in from the germline J gene. The V gene is TRBV19, the J gene TRBJ2-3; 8 bases fit TRBD1. This CDR3 comprises 15 residues. Losses at the gene ends were 4 bases for V and 1 base for J; bases not matched to a gene: 5. The V gene's germline CDR1 is FNHDT and CDR2 SITEND (reference sequence). CDR3 DNA, as far as it was read: TGTGCCAGCAGTTCAGGGGGCGCAGGTGCAGAA. Protein product: CASSSGGAGAE. The complete CDR3 protein is CASSSGGAGAETLYF.

As for this clone: The gene names here belong to mouse. The read terminates 4 residues ahead of where the CDR3 ends, so the germline J gene completes it. Other DNA sequences of this sample code for an identical CDR3. The chain joins TRBV14 to TRBJ2-1, with 9 bases fitting TRBD2. Looked up from germline, CDR1 is SGHDT and CDR2 is FRDEAV. J was trimmed by 5 bases and V by 2 bases; bases with no gene match: 2. This CDR3 comprises 14 residues. The sequenced part of the CDR3 DNA is TGTGCCAGCAGTTTATTGGGGGGGCATGCT. Its protein is CASSLLGGHA. The complete CDR3 reads CASSLLGGHAEQFF.

This clone has more than one count but fewer than ten. Gene names and germline refer to mouse. Incomplete CDR3 DNA: TGTGCCAGCAGCCAAGGACAGGACTCC. Translating it yields CASSQGQDS. The CDR3, in full, reads CASSQGQDSDYTF. The chain joins TRBV5 to TRBJ1-2; weak D call: TRBD1 (6 bases). The CDR3 end lies 4 residues beyond the end of the read and is filled in from the germline J gene. V was pared by 1 base and J by 3 bases, with 6 bases between. This CDR3 spans 13 amino acids. Germline V gives CDR1 LGHNA, CDR2 YNLKQL (reference sequence).